The entry below describes one TCR beta chain. The data are from a study of blood T cell repertoires in COVID-19. On the study more broadly: Collection of acute and convalescent COVID-19 samples took place in the United States, Italy and Spain. The analysed material was cDNA or gDNA that came from T cells, B-cell-depleted T cells, or PBMCs.

The repertoire was sequenced with immunoSEQ multiplex PCR; TCRdb's copy has only in-frame clones and lacks some. The table has about 180,000 clones, nearly 80% seen once. Germline loops: CDR1 SGHTA, CDR2 FQGTGA. Between the trimmed V and J ends, which lost 1 base and 2 bases, there was a span of 8 bases. The CDR3 is made up of 14 amino acids. The rearrangement links TRBV7-3 to TRBJ2-5, with a weak D call TRBD2 (6 bases). Sequencing was done on a sample of peripheral blood. The sequence was obtained from a woman aged 70 to 79 with acute or convalescent COVID-19. CDR3 region: CASSLMAGQETQYF. CDR3 sequence (DNA): TGTGCCAGCAGCTTAATGGCGGGACAAGAGACCCAGTACTTC. The variable domain in full, completed from reference TRBV7-3 and TRBJ2-5, reads GAGVSQTPSNKVTEKGKYVELRCDPISGHTALYWYRQSLGQGPEFLIYFQGTGAADDSGLPNDRFFAVRPEGSVSTLKIQRTERGDSAVYLCASSLMAGQETQYFGPGTRLLVL.